This is a list of T cell receptor beta chains from one sample in a study of control samples from healthy donors and cancer patients. Data came from immunoSEQ multiplex PCR; TCRdb stores just in-frame clones and leaves some out. The data show roughly 100,000 clones, about 90% seen once. Sequenced material: blood. The receptors originated from a woman younger than 35 in good health. CDR3s include the opening cysteine and the closing phenylalanine or tryptophan. A D gene is named only where the DNA matches it firmly. Clone size is given for some rows only: seen once, a few or many times, or a class if the clone is expanded.

>TRBJ2-3|TRBV7-9|.|.
TGTGCCAGCAGCTTAGGAAGAACCACAGATACGCAGTATTTT
CASSLGRTTDTQYF
>TRBJ2-5|TRBV5-6|TRBD2|once
TGTGCCAGCAGCATGGTCCCCCTACTAGCGGGGTTAGAGACCCAGTACTTC
CASSMVPLLAGLETQYF
>TRBJ1-2|TRBV3-1/TRBV3-2|.|.
TGTGCCAGCAGCCAAGCCAGGAACTATGGCTACACCTTC
CASSQARNYGYTF
>TRBJ2-1|TRBV6-6|TRBD2|.
TGTGCCAGCAGTCGCTGGGGGGCTTCTAGCGGGAGGGCCGATGAGCAGTTCTTC
CASSRWGASSGRADEQFF
>TRBJ2-7|TRBV28|TRBD2|.
TGTGCCAGCAGTTTGGGAGGGCTACATTCCTACGAGCAGTACTTC
CASSLGGLHSYEQYF
>TRBJ2-2|TRBV5-1|.|.
TGCGCCAGCAGCTTGGCTGAGACCGGGGAGCTGTTTTTT
CASSLAETGELFF
>TRBJ2-5|TRBV28|TRBD1|.
TGTGCCAGCAGTTTAACCGCCAGGGGGAAGACCCAGTACTTC
CASSLTARGKTQYF
>TRBJ2-5|TRBV7-9|.|.
TGTGCCAGCAGCTTCATCCGGGGCTCCGGGGGACAAGAGACCCAGTACTTC
CASSFIRGSGGQETQYF
>TRBJ2-7|TRBV5-8|TRBD2|.
TGTGCCAGCAGCCTACTAGCGGATATTCTCTACGAGCAGTACTTC
CASSLLADILYEQYF
>TRBJ1-2|TRBV6-5|TRBD1|.
TGTGCCAGCAGCCGGACAGGGGTTAACTATGGCTACACCTTC
CASSRTGVNYGYTF
>TRBJ1-5|TRBV19|.|.
TGTGCCAGTAAAAATGCGAATCAGCCCCAGCATTTT
CASKNANQPQHF
>TRBJ2-7|TRBV5-1|TRBD1|.
TGCGCCAGCAGTGTTACCCCCGGGACAGGGACGGGCGAGCAGTACTTC
CASSVTPGTGTGEQYF
>TRBJ2-3|TRBV7-9|.|.
TGTGCCAGCAGCTCAAATCTGGGAGATACGCAGTATTTT
CASSSNLGDTQYF
>TRBJ1-1|TRBV30|.|.
TGTGCCTGGAGTGCCGACGGGAACACTGAAGCTTTCTTT
CAWSADGNTEAFF
>TRBJ2-1|TRBV27|TRBD2|.
TGTGCCAGCAGTTTATCGTCTAGCGGGTTCTACAATGAGCAGTTCTTC
CASSLSSSGFYNEQFF
>TRBJ1-6|TRBV28|.|.
TGTGCCAGCAGTTACAGGGTCGGGAGCTCCTATAATTCACCCCTCCACTTT
CASSYRVGSSYNSPLHF
>TRBJ1-1|TRBV7-9|.|.
TGTGCCAGCAGCTTACCAGTGAACACTGAAGCTTTCTTT
CASSLPVNTEAFF
>TRBJ2-6|TRBV4-2|.|.
TGTGCCAGCAGCCAAGATCGGGGGTTCTCTGGGGCCAACGTCCTGACTTTC
CASSQDRGFSGANVLTF
>TRBJ2-7|TRBV11-3|TRBD1|few
TGTGCCAGCAGCTTAGTAGCGACAGGGGAGCAGTACTTC
CASSLVATGEQYF
>TRBJ1-2|TRBV7-9|.|.
TGTGCCAGCAGCCAAGGCGACCCAGGGAGCGGCTACACCTTC
CASSQGDPGSGYTF
>TRBJ2-4|TRBV7-2|TRBD1|.
TGTGCCAGCAGCCGGGGACAGGGGAAAAACATTCAGTACTTC
CASSRGQGKNIQYF
>TRBJ1-1|TRBV1|.|.
TGCACCAGCAGCCAAGGAAGGCGGAACACTGAAGCTTTCTTT
CTSSQGRRNTEAFF
>TRBJ2-7|TRBV13|.|once
TGTGCCAGCAGCCTCGGATGGGGCGAGCAGTACTTC
CASSLGWGEQYF
>TRBJ1-1|TRBV2|.|.
TGTGCCAGCAGTGTTACAGGGAGGGGCACTGAAGCTTTCTTT
CASSVTGRGTEAFF
>TRBJ2-3|TRBV24-1|.|.
TGTGCCACCAGTGACGCGGACAGCCCCACAGATACGCAGTATTTT
CATSDADSPTDTQYF
>TRBJ1-2|TRBV19|TRBD1|few
TGTGCCAGTAGTATTTCAATGGCGACAGGGAGTTATGGCTACACCTTC
CASSISMATGSYGYTF
>TRBJ1-1|TRBV28|.|.
TGTGCCAGCAGTTTTCCAAGAGCCCAACACACTGAAGCTTTCTTT
CASSFPRAQHTEAFF
>TRBJ1-6|TRBV6-4|TRBD1|.
TGTGCCAGCAGCCCACAGGGGGGGAATTCACCCCTCCACTTT
CASSPQGGNSPLHF
>TRBJ1-5|TRBV28|TRBD1|.
TGTGCCAGCAGTACAAGGACAGGGGGTGGTCAGCCCCAGCATTTT
CASSTRTGGGQPQHF